Each of the 5 T cell receptor beta chains below was sequenced from the same sample in a study of response to subunit inactivated influenza vaccine. TCRdb re-called the RT-PCR reads with MiXCR, one entry per CDR3 protein. Of more than 700,000 distinct CDR3 sequences in the sample, about 20% were seen once. The material sequenced was PBMCs from blood, taken 4 to 6 days after vaccination. These receptors were obtained from a man aged 45 to 65 who received an inactivated influenza vaccine.

This clonotype was detected ten times or more. Germline is not matched at one junction end, which may reflect a read error. The chain employs TRBV10-2 and TRBJ1-5, with D maybe TRBD1 (6 bases). CDR1 WSHSY and CDR2 SAAADI come from the germline V gene. The CDR3 runs to 16 residues. CDR3 in DNA: TGCGCCAGCAGTGACAATCCGAGACAGGCCAATCGGCCCCAGCATTTT. It encodes CASSDNPRQANRPQHF.

Only a few counts were recorded for this clonotype. The chain is built from TRBV12-3 or TRBV12-4 and TRBJ1-1; possible D gene TRBD1, 6 bases. Trimming took off 6 bases at V and 6 bases at J, with 17 bases between the two ends. The CDR3 is 14 amino acids. The CDR3 loop reads CASSHGPGGPEAFF. CDR3 nucleotides: TGTGCCAGCAGCCACGGACCCGGGGGCCCTGAAGCTTTCTTT.

There are a few counts of this clonotype. V is TRBV28 and J is TRBJ1-4; maybe TRBD1 (5 bases). This CDR3 has 15 amino acids. Trimming shortened V by 4 bases and J by 5 bases, and 14 bases separated the two germline ends. CDR1 is MDHEN and CDR2 is SYDVKM in the germline V gene. The CDR3 DNA follows: TGTGCCAGCAGTTCCCTGACAGCCGGCAATGAAAAACTGTTTTTT. It is translated as CASSSLTAGNEKLFF.

This chain links TRBV27 with TRBJ2-7; D gene unclear. CDR1 is MNHEY, CDR2 SMNVEV, per germline (reference sequence). This CDR3 comprises 13 residues. With 5 bases removed from V and 4 bases from J, the gap between germline ends came to 12 bases. CDR3 bases: TGTGCCAGCAGTCAGTTTCGGAATTACGAGCAGTACTTC. This encodes CASSQFRNYEQYF.

This clonotype came up a few times. CDR3 in amino acids: CAISQGLIHEQYF. The CDR3 DNA follows: TGTGCCATCAGCCAGGGTCTTATCCACGAGCAGTACTTC. The chain employs TRBV10-3 and TRBJ2-7; a weak D match, TRBD1 (5 bases). The ends were cut back, 6 bases at V and 5 bases at J, with 14 bases in the middle. Germline values: CDR1 ENHRY, CDR2 SYGVKD. This CDR3 region has 13 residues.